The 13 T cell receptor beta chains in this list originate from one sample, sequenced in a study of cytomegalovirus exposure and HLA in healthy donors. 13 Jbeta primers and 60 Vbeta primers were used for the PCR. Assay: immunoSEQ multiplex PCR; the TCRdb copy retains only in-frame clones and omits some. The sample has roughly 180,000 clones; around 79% are singletons. Sequenced input: PBMCs. The receptors come from a girl aged 10 to 17 in good health and CMV-seropositive.

The chain links TRBV15 to TRBJ2-3; 11 bases are a match to TRBD2. Germline assignment: CDR1 LNHNV and CDR2 YYDKDF (reference sequence). V lost 0 bases and J lost 6; bases outside the gene matches: 2. The CDR3 loop spans 15 amino acids. This CDR3 reads CATSRELAGVDTQYF. The CDR3 nucleotides are TGTGCCACCAGCAGAGAACTAGCGGGGGTGGATACGCAGTATTTT.

The gene calls are TRBV4-3 and TRBJ2-1; 9 bases align to TRBD1. The V segment lost 3 bases and the J segment 2 bases; nucleotides outside the gene matches: 5. There are 16 residues in the CDR3. Germline V gives CDR1 LGHNA, CDR2 YSLEER. The CDR3 bases are TGCGCCAGCAGCCATACCACAGGGGGCGCCTACAATGAGCAGTTCTTC. Translated: CASSHTTGGAYNEQFF.

The chain has TRBV5-1 and TRBJ2-3, with 7 bases matching TRBD2. CDR1 and CDR2 from the germline V gene are SGHRS and YFSETQ. With V trimmed by 2 bases and J by 2 bases, 8 bases remained unmatched. This CDR3 has 16 residues. CDR3 sequence (DNA): TGCGCCAGCAGCTTACCTTCAGCGGGGAACACAGATACGCAGTATTTT. Amino acid sequence: CASSLPSAGNTDTQYF.

The chain has TRBV7-2 and TRBJ2-5; 9 bases match TRBD2. Germline V gene data show CDR1 as SGHTA and CDR2 as FQGNSA. The CDR3 extends over 14 amino acids. V shed 7 bases and J 6 bases; nucleotides not matched to a gene: 9. The CDR3 here is CASNRGLAMKTQYF. The CDR3 DNA reads as TGTGCCAGCAACCGAGGACTAGCGATGAAGACCCAGTACTTC. Full variable domain (missing parts from reference TRBV7-2 and TRBJ2-5): GAGVSQSPSNKVTEKGKDVELRCDPISGHTALYWYRQSLGQGLEFLIYFQGNSAPDKSGLPSDRFSAERTGGSVSTLTIQRTQQEDSAVYLCASNRGLAMKTQYFGPGTRLLVL.

This clone was observed a few times. V is TRBV6-5 and J is TRBJ2-7; 7 bases agree with TRBD1. In germline, CDR1 is MNHEY, CDR2 SVGAGI. The V segment lost 10 bases and the J segment 4 bases; nucleotides outside the gene matches: 7. This CDR3 has 12 residues. The CDR3 region is CATRQGPYEQYF. As DNA, the CDR3 is TGTGCCACGAGACAGGGTCCTTACGAGCAGTACTTC.

The chain joins TRBV14 to TRBJ1-1, with 7 bases fitting TRBD1. The V gene's germline CDR1 is SGHDN and CDR2 FVKESK. The CDR3 is 14 amino acids. Unmatched junction bases numbered 5, after V lost 1 base and J lost 6 bases. The CDR3 bases are TGTGCCAGCAGCCAAGTAGGCAGGGGGTCTGAAGCTTTCTTT. It specifies CASSQVGRGSEAFF.

This chain joins TRBV19 and TRBJ2-7; 9 positions match TRBD1. The germline V gene has CDR1 LNHDA and CDR2 SQIVND (reference sequence). This CDR3 is 13 amino acids long. The CDR3 loop is CGTSTGGSYEQYF. The CDR3 DNA reads as TGTGGGACTTCGACAGGGGGCTCCTACGAGCAGTACTTC.

CDR3 loop: CAGRLDSYEQYF. For the CDR3, the DNA is TGTGCCGGCCGACTAGATTCCTACGAGCAGTACTTC. V and J are TRBV2 and TRBJ2-7; D may be TRBD2 (6 bases). CDR1 and CDR2 (germline): SNHLY, FYNNEI. The CDR3 totals 12 residues. V was trimmed by 11 bases and J by 1 base, leaving 12 bases between them.

V gene TRBV4-3 combines with J gene TRBJ2-1, with 8 positions matching TRBD2. Germline V lookup: CDR1 LGHNA, CDR2 YSLEER. The CDR3 contains 18 residues. Losses at the gene ends were 1 base for V and 4 bases for J; bases not matched to a gene: 12. CDR3 nucleotide sequence: TGCGCCAGCAGCCAAGGATCCCGAGCGGGGGCCCTTTACAATGAGCAGTTCTTC. It specifies CASSQGSRAGALYNEQFF.

The rearrangement links TRBV5-5 to TRBJ2-7; the D gene is possibly TRBD1 (5 bases). Germline V CDR1 and CDR2: SGHKS, YYEKEE (reference sequence). V was cut by 5 bases and J by 4 bases, with 16 bases left in between. CDR3 length equals 14 residues. CDR3 amino acids: CASSPNIRDYEQYF. CDR3 in DNA: TGTGCCAGCAGTCCCAATATCAGGGATTACGAGCAGTACTTC.

The gene calls are TRBV9 and TRBJ2-3, with 9 bases matching TRBD1. The CDR3 consists of 17 residues. CDR1 is SGDLS and CDR2 is YYNGEE in the germline V gene. Losses at the gene ends were 2 bases for V and 2 bases for J; bases not matched to a gene: 9. The CDR3, as DNA: TGTGCCAGCAGCGTCTTACCCGGGACAGGGAACACAGATACGCAGTATTTT. Translating it yields CASSVLPGTGNTDTQYF.

The chain is built from TRBV30 and TRBJ1-2; 8 positions match TRBD1. The V segment lost 0 bases and the J segment 7 bases; nucleotides outside the gene matches: 7. The CDR3 spans 14 residues. Germline V gene lookup returns CDR1 GTSNPN and CDR2 SVGIG (reference sequence). The CDR3 protein is CAWSVQAGGSGYTF. CDR3 nucleotide sequence: TGTGCCTGGAGTGTACAAGCAGGGGGCAGTGGCTACACCTTC.

The rearrangement links TRBV10-3 to TRBJ2-1, with 7 positions matching TRBD1. The germline V gene has CDR1 ENHRY and CDR2 SYGVKD. V was clipped by 6 bases and J by 6 bases; unmatched bases: 8. This CDR3 is 14 amino acids long. This CDR3 reads CAISMDRLGNEQFF. The CDR3 DNA is TGTGCCATCAGCATGGACAGGTTGGGCAATGAGCAGTTCTTC.